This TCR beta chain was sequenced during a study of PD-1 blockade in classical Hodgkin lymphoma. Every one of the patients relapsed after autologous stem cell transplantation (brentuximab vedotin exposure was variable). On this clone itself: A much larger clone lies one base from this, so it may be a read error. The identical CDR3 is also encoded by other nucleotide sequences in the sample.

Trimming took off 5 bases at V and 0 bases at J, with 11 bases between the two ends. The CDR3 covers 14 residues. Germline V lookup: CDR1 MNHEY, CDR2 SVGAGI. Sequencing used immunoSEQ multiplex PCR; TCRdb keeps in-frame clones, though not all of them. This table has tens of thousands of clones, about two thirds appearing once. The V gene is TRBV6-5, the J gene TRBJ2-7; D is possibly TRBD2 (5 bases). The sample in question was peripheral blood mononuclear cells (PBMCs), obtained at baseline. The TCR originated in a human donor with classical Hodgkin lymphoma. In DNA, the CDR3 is TGTGCCAGCAGTGGTCGGGGATCCTCCTACGAGCAGTACTTC. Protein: CASSGRGSSYEQYF.